The clone carrying this TCR beta chain was recorded at least ten times. What it recognizes is unknown. Unique molecular identifiers were attached to individual cDNA molecules within the library. TCRdb fed the RACE reads into MiXCR, producing one record per CDR3 protein. The repertoire has over 45,000 distinct CDR3 sequences, 9.3% of them found once; the top ten carry approximately 12%. This record comes from a study of human T cells and chemical hapten exposure. About the study: Patients, largely female, had alopecia areata, totalis or universalis. Study-level results: There was no change with DPC sensitization in TCRs above 1 in 1000 frequency.

Germline V lookup: CDR1 MDHEN, CDR2 SYDVKM. V lost 4 bases to trimming and J lost 5 bases; unmatched junction nucleotides: 8. The CDR3 extends over 15 amino acids. Time point defined: patch test 1, 2 weeks after DPC sensitization. Sample treatment: therapeutic diphenylcyclopropenone sensitization with weekly scalp DPC. The sample in question was whole blood, obtained in connection with sensitization to the hapten diphenylcyclopropenone (DPC). The clonotype comes from a woman between 40 and 55 years old with alopecia areata. Some clones in this sample may be carry-over from other donors' samples. The V gene is TRBV28, the J gene TRBJ2-3; 8 nucleotides line up with TRBD2. The CDR3 DNA reads as TGTGCCAGCAGTTCGGGAGGGGGAATAGGAGATACGCAGTATTTT. Its protein is CASSSGGGIGDTQYF.